These 20 T cell receptor beta chains were all obtained from the same sample, sequenced in a study of cytomegalovirus exposure and HLA in healthy donors. PCR used 60 Vbeta primers and 13 Jbeta primers. The assay was immunoSEQ multiplex PCR, and TCRdb's table has in-frame clones only and misses some. Of about 150,000 clones listed, approximately 78% are singletons. Material for sequencing was PBMCs. These receptors originate from a woman between 45 and 65 years old in good health and CMV-seropositive.

The chain combines TRBV19 with TRBJ2-1; 10 bases align to TRBD1. The CDR3 has 14 amino acids. V gave up 6 bases and J gave up 7 bases; unmatched junction bases: 6. The germline CDR1 and CDR2 sequences are LNHDA and SQIVND (reference sequence). The CDR3 protein is CASSLTGQGNEQFF. The CDR3 nucleotides read TGTGCCAGTAGCTTAACGGGACAGGGGAATGAGCAGTTCTTC.

V gene TRBV7-3 combines with J gene TRBJ2-5; maybe TRBD2 (7 bases). This CDR3 is 14 amino acids long. The germline gives CDR1 SGHTA, CDR2 FQGTGA. V lost 5 bases and J 5 bases, leaving 15 bases between the germline ends. CDR3 nucleotide sequence: TGTGCCAGCAGCCCCGGGGGGCTCAAGGAGACCCAGTACTTC. Translated, it gives CASSPGGLKETQYF.

The rearrangement joins TRBV29-1 to TRBJ2-7; 9 positions match TRBD1. Germline V CDR1 and CDR2: SQVTM, ANQGSEA. Losses at the gene ends were 7 bases for V and 1 base for J; bases not matched to a gene: 5. The CDR3 has 13 residues. The DNA for the CDR3 is TGCAGCGGGACGACAGGGGGATCCTACGAGCAGTACTTC. This encodes CSGTTGGSYEQYF.

The chain couples TRBV27 to TRBJ2-4, with TRBD2 as a possible D gene (6 bases). The V and J ends lost 6 bases and 7 bases respectively, with 19 bases between them. Germline V lookup: CDR1 MNHEY, CDR2 SMNVEV (reference sequence). This CDR3 contains 15 residues. CDR3: CASSPRDSSRNIQYF. The CDR3 region has the DNA TGTGCCAGCAGCCCCCGGGACTCCTCCCGGAACATTCAGTACTTC.

This chain links TRBV27 with TRBJ2-1, with TRBD2 as a possible D gene (6 bases). The CDR3 spans 18 residues. In germline, CDR1 is MNHEY, CDR2 SMNVEV (reference sequence). Trimming stripped 6 bases from V and 0 bases from J, with 21 bases between. The CDR3 nucleotides read TGTGCCAGCAGCCGAGGGGCCGGGGGACGGAGCTCCTACAATGAGCAGTTCTTC. Residues: CASSRGAGGRSSYNEQFF.

As concerns this clone: One end of the junction is discordant with germline, which a read error may explain. The CDR3 bases are TGTGCCGGCAGTCCGGGACAGGTCCAGTTCGCGAACACCGGGGAGCTGTTTTTT. Its protein product is CAGSPGQVQFANTGELFF. The chain combines TRBV2 with TRBJ2-2; TRBD1 agrees at 8 bases. The length of the CDR3 is 18 residues. Germline V lookup: CDR1 SNHLY, CDR2 FYNNEI.

The J gene is TRBJ2-1, the V gene TRBV12-5; 9 bases match TRBD1. Germline assignment: CDR1 LGHNT and CDR2 FRNRAP. Unmatched junction bases numbered 1, after V lost 5 bases and J lost 5 bases. This CDR3 is 13 amino acids long. As DNA, the CDR3 is TGTGCTAGTGGTGGACAGGGGAACAATGAGCAGTTCTTC. It specifies CASGGQGNNEQFF.

This rearrangement joins TRBV6-1 to TRBJ2-3, with TRBD2 matching over 8 bases. Germline assignment: CDR1 MNHNS and CDR2 SASEGT. The CDR3 covers 14 residues. V lost 5 bases and J lost 2; bases outside the gene matches: 3. The CDR3 is CASSIAGSTDTQYF. CDR3 coding DNA: TGTGCCAGCAGTATAGCGGGGTCCACAGATACGCAGTATTTT.

This chain links TRBV27 with TRBJ1-2, with D unclear. The CDR3 length is 13 residues. Germline V gene sequence: CDR1 MNHEY, CDR2 SMNVEV (reference sequence). Trimming removed 10 bases from V and 0 bases from J, with 12 bases in between. This CDR3 is CATMGRANYGYTF. In DNA, the CDR3 is TGTGCCACCATGGGGAGGGCTAACTATGGCTACACCTTC.

The chain recombines TRBV27 with TRBJ1-1, with 7 bases that match TRBD1. The CDR3 is 16 residues long. Germline assignment: CDR1 MNHEY and CDR2 SMNVEV (reference sequence). The V segment lost 5 bases and the J segment 1 base; nucleotides outside the gene matches: 10. The CDR3 sequence is CASSPSQGEANTEAFF. For the CDR3, the DNA is TGTGCCAGCAGTCCCTCTCAGGGGGAAGCGAACACTGAAGCTTTCTTT.

The chain combines TRBV6-5 with TRBJ1-2; a possible D gene is TRBD1 (5 bases). The CDR3 runs 15 residues. Looked up from germline, CDR1 is MNHEY and CDR2 is SVGAGI. V lost 0 bases to trimming and J lost 8 bases, with 16 bases between them. The CDR3 DNA follows: TGTGCCAGCAGTTACTCAACCACAGGCTTATACGGCTACACCTTC. The encoded protein is CASSYSTTGLYGYTF.

V and J are TRBV19 and TRBJ1-5, with D possibly matching TRBD1 (5 bases). Trimming cost V 5 bases and J 5 bases, with 16 bases left between them. This CDR3 comprises 15 residues. Germline V gene lookup returns CDR1 LNHDA and CDR2 SQIVND (reference sequence). The CDR3 sequence is CASSPLQGKDQPQHF. CDR3 sequence (DNA): TGTGCCAGTAGTCCGCTTCAGGGAAAGGATCAGCCCCAGCATTTT.

The chain employs TRBV27 and TRBJ2-7, with TRBD2 as a possible D gene (6 bases). There are 14 residues in the CDR3. Trimming left V 4 bases short and J 3 bases short, with 13 bases between. The germline gives CDR1 MNHEY, CDR2 SMNVEV (reference sequence). The CDR3 DNA reads TGTGCCAGCAGTTCGATGGGACTGCACTACGAGCAGTACTTC. This sequence encodes CASSSMGLHYEQYF.

The chain has TRBV18 and TRBJ2-5; 7 bases map to TRBD2. CDR3 length: 14 residues. V was clipped by 0 bases and J by 4 bases; unmatched bases: 2. Germline V lookup: CDR1 KGHSH, CDR2 LQKENI. The chain's CDR3 is CASSPPTSRETQYF. The CDR3 region has the DNA TGTGCCAGCTCACCACCGACTAGCCGAGAGACCCAGTACTTC.

The chain is built from TRBV30 and TRBJ2-7; 9 nucleotides agree with TRBD2. Germline values: CDR1 GTSNPN, CDR2 SVGIG (reference sequence). V shed 1 base, J shed 4 bases, and the junction held 8 bases outside the gene matches. The CDR3 is 15 amino acids. CDR3: CAWSERGVLGYEQYF. The CDR3 region has the DNA TGTGCCTGGAGTGAGCGGGGGGTCCTCGGGTACGAGCAGTACTTC.

The CDR3 here is CASSYTGAMVHEQYF. CDR3 nucleotides: TGCGCCAGCAGCTATACAGGGGCAATGGTCCACGAGCAGTACTTC. V usage is TRBV5-1 and J usage is TRBJ2-7, with 7 bases lining up with TRBD1. Germline trimming cut 3 bases from V and 5 bases from J; bases unmatched to any gene: 11. This CDR3 comprises 15 residues. Germline assignment: CDR1 SGHRS and CDR2 YFSETQ.

This sequence joins TRBV18 and TRBJ2-7; the D is unclear. CDR1 is KGHSH and CDR2 is LQKENI in the germline V gene. This CDR3 contains 16 residues. V was cut by 3 bases and J by 0 bases, with 15 bases left in between. The CDR3 DNA reads as TGTGCCAGCTCACCCCCGGAGAGGCTACCCTCCTACGAGCAGTACTTC. It yields the protein CASSPPERLPSYEQYF.

This clone was recorded a few times. This sequence joins TRBV13 and TRBJ2-3; no clear D. Trimming took off 5 bases at V and 4 bases at J, with 19 bases between the two ends. CDR1 and CDR2 (germline): PRHDT, FYEKMQ (reference sequence). The CDR3 extends over 16 amino acids. CDR3 sequence: CASSGPPARISDTQYF. The CDR3 bases are TGTGCCAGCAGCGGCCCCCCAGCGAGAATCTCAGATACGCAGTATTTT.

This clone was recorded a few times. The rearrangement joins TRBV19 to TRBJ1-5, with 7 bases fitting TRBD1. The CDR3 has 14 residues. Germline V lookup: CDR1 LNHDA, CDR2 SQIVND (reference sequence). V lost 4 bases, J lost 4 bases, and 4 bases stayed unmatched. The CDR3 spells CASSTRGRNQPQHF. CDR3 sequence (DNA): TGTGCCAGTAGTACTAGGGGGCGGAATCAGCCCCAGCATTTT. The variable domain in full, completed from reference TRBV19 and TRBJ1-5, reads DGGITQSPKYLFRKEGQNVTLSCEQNLNHDAMYWYRQDPGQGLRLIYYSQIVNDFQKGDIAEGYSVSREKKESFPLTVTSAQKNPTAFYLCASSTRGRNQPQHFGDGTRLSIL.

Regarding this clone: This sample also contains other DNA sequences that code for the same CDR3. The V and J genes are TRBV9 and TRBJ2-3; 8 positions match TRBD2. The CDR3 contains 16 residues. The V gene's germline CDR1 is SGDLS and CDR2 YYNGEE. J was trimmed by 2 bases and V by 2 bases; bases with no gene match: 7. This CDR3 reads CASSVPSGGYTDTQYF. The CDR3 DNA follows: TGTGCCAGCAGCGTTCCCAGCGGGGGATACACAGATACGCAGTATTTT. The whole variable domain, remainder taken from reference TRBV9 and TRBJ2-3, is DSGVTQTPKHLITATGQRVTLRCSPRSGDLSVYWYQQSLDQGLQFLIQYYNGEERAKGNILERFSAQQFPDLHSELNLSSLELGDSALYFCASSVPSGGYTDTQYFGPGTRLTVL.